The sequence of this T cell receptor beta chain was determined in a study of OX40 agonist ivuxolimab in advanced cancers. The overall study: Patients with prior anti-PD-1, anti-PD-L1 or anti-CTLA-4 therapy were eligible; about 40% had some. Study results and limitations: The CD4+ and CD8+ T cells in the blood had expanded clonally by week 6 at 0.1 to 3.0 mg/kg.

Autoimmune disease history or systemic immunosuppression led to patient exclusion. This CDR3 is built from 15 residues. V shed 6 bases, J shed 0 bases, and the junction held 8 bases outside the gene matches. The germline V gene has CDR1 MNHEY and CDR2 SMNVEV (reference sequence). Note on this clone: Its antigen remains unidentified.

Here immunoSEQ multiplex PCR was the method, and the copy in TCRdb shows in-frame clones only, minus some. The table shows 65,000 to 95,000 clones, with around 86% occurring only once. V gene TRBV27 combines with J gene TRBJ2-7, with 7 bases fitting TRBD2. The clonotype comes from an adult with an advanced solid tumor such as melanoma, head and neck, liver or kidney cancer. The specimen was CD4+ or CD8+ T cells sorted from blood, collected in a trial of the OX40 agonist ivuxolimab. CDR3 nucleotide sequence: TGTGCCAGCAGAAGAAAGCGGGATTACTCCTACGAGCAGTACTTC. Translation: CASRRKRDYSYEQYF.